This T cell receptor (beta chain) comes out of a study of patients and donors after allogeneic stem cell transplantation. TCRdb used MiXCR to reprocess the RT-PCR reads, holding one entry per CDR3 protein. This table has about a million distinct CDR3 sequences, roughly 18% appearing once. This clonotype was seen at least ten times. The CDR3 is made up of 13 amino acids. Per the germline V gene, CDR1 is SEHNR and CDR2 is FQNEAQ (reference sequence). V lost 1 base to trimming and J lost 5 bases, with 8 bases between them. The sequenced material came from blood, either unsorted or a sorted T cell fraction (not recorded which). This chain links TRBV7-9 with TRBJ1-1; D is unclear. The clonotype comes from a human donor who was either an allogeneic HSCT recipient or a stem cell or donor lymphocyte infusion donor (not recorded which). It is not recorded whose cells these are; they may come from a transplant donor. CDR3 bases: TGTGCCAGCAGCTTAGAACTGACTACTGAAGCTTTCTTT. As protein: CASSLELTTEAFF.